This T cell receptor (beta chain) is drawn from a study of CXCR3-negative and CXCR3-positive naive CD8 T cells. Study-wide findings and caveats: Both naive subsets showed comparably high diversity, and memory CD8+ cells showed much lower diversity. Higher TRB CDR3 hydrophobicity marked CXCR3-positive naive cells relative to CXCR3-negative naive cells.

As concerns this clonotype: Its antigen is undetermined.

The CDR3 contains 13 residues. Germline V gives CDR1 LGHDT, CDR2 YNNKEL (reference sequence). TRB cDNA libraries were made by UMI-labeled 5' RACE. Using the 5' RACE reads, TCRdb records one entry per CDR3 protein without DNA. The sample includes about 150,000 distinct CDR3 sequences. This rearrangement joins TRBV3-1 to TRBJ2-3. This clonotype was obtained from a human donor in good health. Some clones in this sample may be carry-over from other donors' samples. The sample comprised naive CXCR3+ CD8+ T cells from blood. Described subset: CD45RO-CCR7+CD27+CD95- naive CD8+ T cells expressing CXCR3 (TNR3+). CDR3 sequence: CASSQVGSDTQYF.